This TCR beta chain was sequenced during a study of T cell clonotyping in hematopoietic cell transplantation. At the level of the study: Cytoreduction preceded collection of pretransplant recipient samples.

Described time point: recipient sample about 28 days before transplant, after cytoreduction. Sequenced by immunoSEQ multiplex PCR; TCRdb stores in-frame clones only, minus some. The table has about 43,000 clones, 85% seen once. Points from the study as a whole: Higher Inverse Simpson Index values in graft donor and pretransplant recipient predicted broader posttransplant TCR diversity. At the given depth, recipient repertoires were over 95% de novo clonotypes. Recipient TCR diversity dropped after transplant; expanded clonotypes rose from day 30 to 180.

This clone was recorded a few times. Its antigen remains unidentified. Trimming took 3 bases from V and 6 from J, leaving 5 bases between them. The CDR3 is 11 amino acids. In germline, CDR1 is SNHLY, CDR2 FYNNEI. The sequence came from a man between 60 and 75 years old with acute myeloid leukemia. Some clones in this sample may be carry-over from other donors' samples. The material was peripheral blood mononuclear cells, obtained before stem cell transplant. The chain links TRBV2 to TRBJ1-1; D is uncertain. The DNA of the CDR3 is TGTGCCAGCAGTGAGCGCTCTGAAGCTTTCTTT. It specifies CASSERSEAFF.